This passage covers 4 T cell receptor beta chains from one sample sequenced in a study of cytomegalovirus exposure and HLA in healthy donors. Researchers ran the PCR with 60 Vbeta and 13 Jbeta primers. This table comes from immunoSEQ multiplex PCR, and its TCRdb copy is limited to in-frame clones, with some not included. The sample includes a few hundred thousand clones, around 85% of them seen just once. The sequenced material came from PBMCs. The source is a girl aged 2-10 years in good health and CMV-seronegative.

The chain employs TRBV27 and TRBJ2-1, with D possibly matching TRBD2 (6 bases). Per germline, CDR1 MNHEY and CDR2 SMNVEV (reference sequence). The CDR3 is made up of 14 amino acids. V gave up 3 bases and J gave up 2 bases, with 8 bases separating them. The CDR3 here is CASSFSGPYNEQFF. CDR3 sequence (DNA): TGTGCCAGCAGTTTTAGCGGACCCTACAATGAGCAGTTCTTC.

The rearrangement joins TRBV15 to TRBJ2-5; a possible D gene is TRBD2 (5 bases). The J call may not be correct, given that the DNA end is closer to TRBJ2-7. The CDR3 contains 15 residues. The germline CDR1 and CDR2 sequences are LNHNV and YYDKDF (reference sequence). The CDR3 DNA follows: TGTGCCACCAGCGCTACCCCGGACTTCTCCTACGAGCAGTACTTC. As protein: CATSATPDFSYEQYF.

The chain links TRBV5-6 to TRBJ2-3; 8 bases align to TRBD1. From germline, CDR1 is SGHDT and CDR2 YYEEEE. The CDR3 is 14 amino acids. The ends lost 3 bases at V and 6 bases at J; junction bases unmatched: 6. CDR3 DNA sequence: TGTGCCAGCAGCTGGGACAGGTGGAAGGATACGCAGTATTTT. Protein: CASSWDRWKDTQYF.

The rearrangement uses TRBV30 and TRBJ2-1, with D perhaps TRBD1 (5 bases). Germline CDR1 and CDR2: GTSNPN and SVGIG (reference sequence). The CDR3 length is 14 residues. V gave up 4 bases and J gave up 10 bases, with 20 bases separating them. The CDR3 loop is CAWNLGAVQGEQFF. As DNA, the CDR3 is TGTGCCTGGAACCTAGGGGCGGTCCAAGGGGAGCAGTTCTTC.